Listed here are 18 T cell receptor beta chains from one sample, sequenced in a study of shared clonotypes between healthy human individuals. Sequencing used immunoSEQ multiplex PCR; TCRdb keeps in-frame clones, though not all of them. The sample yields about 1,800,000 clones, just under 95% seen once. Selected positively for CCR7 and CD45RO-negative, naive CD8 cells excluded terminally differentiated effector memory CD45RA+ cells. The sequenced sample consisted of naive CD8+ T cells sorted from blood. These receptors were collected from a man between 18 and 29 years old in good health.

CDR3 region: CASSLVEDEQFF. CDR3 sequence (DNA): TGTGCCAGCAGCTTAGTCGAGGATGAGCAGTTCTTC. This chain uses TRBV7-6 with TRBJ2-1; D unresolved. Trimming removed 1 base from V and 8 bases from J, with 6 bases in between. Per the germline V gene, CDR1 is SGHVS and CDR2 is FNYEAQ. The CDR3 length is 12 residues.

This chain connects TRBV7-9 to TRBJ2-5; D unclear. This CDR3 is 13 amino acids long. Between the trimmed V and J ends, which lost 5 bases and 7 bases, there was a span of 14 bases. CDR1 is SEHNR and CDR2 is FQNEAQ in the germline V gene (reference sequence). In DNA, the CDR3 is TGTGCCAGCAGCACCCCGACACCGGGGACCCAGTACTTC. As protein: CASSTPTPGTQYF.

CDR3 loop: CASTRDSLDEQYF. The DNA of the CDR3 is TGTGCCAGCACCCGGGACTCTCTAGACGAGCAGTACTTC. V is TRBV6-6 and J is TRBJ2-7; tentative D call: TRBD2 (6 bases). This CDR3 has 13 residues. Germline V gene sequence: CDR1 MNHNY, CDR2 SVGAGI (reference sequence). The ends were cut back, 7 bases at V and 5 bases at J, with 15 bases in the middle.

About this clone: The identical CDR3 is also encoded by other nucleotide sequences in the sample. The chain employs TRBV4-1 and TRBJ1-3, with D tentatively TRBD1 (5 bases). Germline values: CDR1 MGHRA, CDR2 YSYEKL. The V end lost 0 bases, the J end lost 0 bases, and 6 bases lay between the germline ends. This CDR3 has 15 residues. The CDR3 spells CASSQEGASGNTIYF. The CDR3 DNA follows: TGCGCCAGCAGCCAAGAAGGGGCCTCTGGAAACACCATATATTTT.

The chain links TRBV5-6 to TRBJ1-5; TRBD1 might be the D (5 bases). The V end was cut by 0 bases, the J end by 6 bases, with 10 bases between. The CDR3 has 14 residues. Germline CDR1 is SGHDT and CDR2 is YYEEEE. CDR3 bases: TGTGCCAGCAGCTTGGGGGCAGGGCCTCAGCCCCAGCATTTT. Amino acids: CASSLGAGPQPQHF.

This chain uses TRBV10-2 with TRBJ1-1; 8 positions match TRBD1. The CDR3 has 15 amino acids. V lost 5 bases to trimming and J lost 0 bases; unmatched junction nucleotides: 5. CDR1 is WSHSY, CDR2 SAAADI, per germline. The CDR3 spells CASSRQGSMNTEAFF. DNA for the CDR3: TGCGCCAGCAGTCGACAGGGGTCGATGAACACTGAAGCTTTCTTT.

Note on this clone: The same CDR3 is also encoded by other DNA sequences in this sample. The chain couples TRBV7-9 to TRBJ1-1; D is possibly TRBD1 (5 bases). Deletions cut 0 bases from V and 8 bases from J, with 10 bases between. The CDR3 has 13 amino acids. Looked up from germline, CDR1 is SEHNR and CDR2 is FQNEAQ (reference sequence). CDR3 DNA: TGTGCCAGCAGCTTAGCGCTAGGGGCGGAAGCTTTCTTT. Encoded protein: CASSLALGAEAFF.

This chain's CDR3 is CASSKTRGNYGYTF. CDR3 in DNA: TGTGCCAGCAGCAAAACCCGGGGGAACTATGGCTACACCTTC. V gene TRBV21-1 combines with J gene TRBJ1-2. TRBV21-1 is a recognized pseudogene. The CDR3 sequence is 14 residues long.

On this clone: The junction departs from germline at one end; a sequencing error may be responsible. The chain has TRBV18 and TRBJ2-7; D might be TRBD1 or TRBD2, each matching 5 bases. Germline loops: CDR1 KGHSH, CDR2 LQKENI. The CDR3 consists of 10 residues. The CDR3 region is CASSRESGHF. In nucleotides, the CDR3 is TGTGCCAGCTCACGGGAGTCAGGGCACTTC.

This clone was observed once. The chain uses TRBV7-9 and TRBJ2-5; possible D gene TRBD2, 6 bases. CDR3 length: 18 amino acids. V was pared by 1 base and J by 1 base, with 19 bases between. The V gene's germline CDR1 is SEHNR and CDR2 FQNEAQ (reference sequence). The CDR3 DNA is TGTGCCAGCAGCTTAGGTTTTGGTAATAGCGGCTTCCAAGAGACCCAGTACTTC. It encodes CASSLGFGNSGFQETQYF.

The rearrangement uses TRBV28 and TRBJ2-3; 7 nucleotides line up with TRBD2. The trim removed 6 bases at V and 2 bases at J, leaving 14 bases unmatched. The CDR3 covers 17 residues. Germline V CDR1 and CDR2: MDHEN, SYDVKM. CDR3 coding DNA: TGTGCCAGCAGCCCACCTTGGGCGGGGGAAAACACAGATACGCAGTATTTT. It codes for CASSPPWAGENTDTQYF.

The chain is built from TRBV6-4 and TRBJ2-1, with D hard to call. The CDR3 runs to 16 residues. Germline lookup yields CDR1 MRHNA and CDR2 SNTAGT. Trimming left V 0 bases short and J 0 bases short, with 9 bases between. DNA for the CDR3: TGTGCCAGCAGTGACTCTTGGGCGAGCTCCTACAATGAGCAGTTCTTC. Amino acids: CASSDSWASSYNEQFF.

The chain is built from TRBV6-5 and TRBJ1-2; D perhaps matches TRBD1 (5 bases). CDR1 and CDR2 from the germline V gene are MNHEY and SVGAGI. CDR3 size: 15 residues. The V end was cut by 2 bases, the J end by 1 base, with 11 bases between. Written as DNA, the CDR3 is TGTGCCAGCAGTTACGGCGGGGCCTTTAACTATGGCTACACCTTC. Encoded protein: CASSYGGAFNYGYTF.

This clone was recorded once. The same CDR3 arises from other DNA sequences in this sample as well. V usage is TRBV9 and J usage is TRBJ1-1; D gene uncertain. Trimming removed 0 bases at V and 7 bases at J, with 10 bases between. Germline loops: CDR1 SGDLS, CDR2 YYNGEE. The length of the CDR3 is 13 residues. CDR3 sequence reads: CASSVVEGSEAFF. The CDR3 DNA reads TGTGCCAGCAGCGTAGTTGAAGGGAGTGAAGCTTTCTTT.

This clone occurred once. V is TRBV2 and J is TRBJ2-7; D is unclear. Germline CDR1 reads SNHLY; CDR2 reads FYNNEI. The CDR3 is made up of 13 amino acids. V lost 2 bases to trimming and J lost 2 bases, with 7 bases between them. The CDR3 DNA reads TGTGCCAGCAGTGAATTCCTAGCCTACGAGCAGTACTTC. Its protein is CASSEFLAYEQYF.

The chain recombines TRBV18 with TRBJ2-5; TRBD1 aligns across 7 bases. Germline values: CDR1 KGHSH, CDR2 LQKENI. The CDR3 consists of 15 residues. Unmatched junction bases numbered 6, after V lost 3 bases and J lost 2 bases. The CDR3 nucleotides read TGTGCCAGCTCACCGACAGGGACAATTCAAGAGACCCAGTACTTC. Translated: CASSPTGTIQETQYF.

The V gene is TRBV5-6, the J gene TRBJ2-2, with D possibly TRBD1 on 8 matching bases. V was trimmed by 7 bases and J by 5 bases, leaving 24 bases between them. The CDR3 sequence is 17 residues long. Germline V CDR1 and CDR2: SGHDT, YYEEEE. Here the CDR3 DNA reads TGTGCCAGCGGAGAATCAGCGGGGACAGGCGCTACCGGGGAGCTGTTTTTT. This translates into CASGESAGTGATGELFF.

The chain employs TRBV28 and TRBJ2-2; 9 bases agree with TRBD1. After removal of 6 bases from V and 5 bases from J, the junction contained 7 bases not matched to a gene. CDR1 and CDR2 (germline): MDHEN, SYDVKM. The CDR3 runs to 15 residues. CDR3 in DNA: TGTGCCAGCAGGGTCACAGGGGGCGCGACCGGGGAGCTGTTTTTT. Translated, it gives CASRVTGGATGELFF.